This paragraph reports one T cell receptor (beta chain). No cognate antigen has been identified for it. The input lacks base qualities; no much larger clone sits a single base away. This sample is drawn from a study of T cell responses to AZD1222 COVID-19 vaccine (dated by TCRdb to the early 2020s). In the study overall: TCR sequencing was performed for 230 to 250 trial participants, of whom around 200 were given two doses of AZD1222 and approximately 25 were given two doses of MenACWY control vaccine. Trial participants were enrolled by age into subgroups of 18-55, 56-69 and 70-plus years, and about 150, 27 and 61 TCR-sequenced participants, respectively, were included in these subgroups.

General findings and caveats noted by the study authors: Because no day 14 peak-response samples were available, the repertoires could be characterized only after the peak T cell response. The vaccine-associated CD4 TCRs covered the entire spike protein, and the dominant responses fell in regions 160-218 and 743-854. Reportedly, close to half of the unique spike-specific TCRs recognized epitopes lying outside the regions that are mutated in the B.1.351 and B.1.1.7 variants. Most participants were white British and females outnumbered males, and the authors suggested that clonal diversity may have been underestimated. In the small 56-69-year group, the increase in depth fell short of significance, most likely because of low power. Conclusions about previously exposed vaccinees are limited because only five to seven AZD1222 recipients were SARS-CoV-2 seropositive at baseline. A significant rise in spike-specific TCR breadth and depth was observed after two AZD1222 doses relative to day 0 and relative to MenACWY recipients.

The CDR3 regions of human TCRbeta chains were subjected to immunosequencing. In the paper's pipeline: Repertoire TCRs were checked for matches against a reference library of SARS-CoV-2-specific TCRs that had been generated using the MIRA antigen-specificity platform. Breadth was defined as the fraction of unique TCRs that were SARS-CoV-2-associated. Depth was defined as the fraction of total T cells that were SARS-CoV-2-associated. Using the MIRA data, each spike-specific TCR was mapped to the spike region that the TCR reacts to and placed in a CD4 or CD8 class. Log10-transformed breadth and depth values were compared by one-way ANOVA with Sidak's multiple comparisons tests. What TCRdb holds here is the immuneACCESS table cut down to in-frame rearrangements. Part of the clones is not present; checked against another copy, under half of the missing clones reflect an unresolved V gene, and the others are unexplained. V, J and clone size are taken as reported in that table, and D and trimming were inferred from the DNA itself. Here the sample has over 150,000 clones; around 90% occur a single time. The ten largest account for approximately 0.97% of the sample.

The time point label on this specimen signifies: about 28 days (+/-7) after the second vaccine dose. Because spike-specific TCR depth and breadth did not differ between the two schedules, AZD1222 recipients who got a second dose at roughly 4 weeks were pooled with those who got a second dose at roughly 12 weeks. Vaccinee samples were obtained from the UK trials COV001 and COV002, which included a single-blind randomized controlled phase 2/3 trial of AZD1222 (ChAdOx1 nCoV-19) in healthy adults. Trial participant PBMC samples were collected at day 0 and day 28 after the second dose for TCRbeta chain sequencing. The CDR3 numbers 15 residues from cysteine through phenylalanine. The CDR3 DNA has 45 bases and is translated from base 1. The germline V gene (reference sequence) sets CDR1 to LGHDT and CDR2 to YNNKEL. V lost 0 bases and J lost 6 bases; the stretch between them is 11 bases long.

This material consisted of peripheral blood, taken 28 days after the second AZD1222 dose. The V and J genes are TRBV3-1 (or the pseudogene TRBV3-2) and TRBJ1-4, with a tentative D gene TRBD1 over 6 matching bases. This TCR came from an adult who received the AZD1222 COVID-19 vaccine. The DNA sequence reads TGTGCCAGCAGCCAAGAAGGGGGGATGGATGAAAAACTGTTTTTT. This gives the protein CASSQEGGMDEKLFF.